The next 29 T cell receptor beta chains were all read from a single sample in a study of CD8+CD57+ T cells in acquired aplastic anemia. Using genomic DNA as the template, TCR beta VDJ and CDR3 profiling was carried out. Each CDR3 protein gets one entry after TCRdb re-called the reads with MiXCR. The sample has over 150,000 distinct CDR3 sequences, about 64% seen once. For sequencing, patients were chosen who had shown expansion of CD8+CD57+ cells by flow cytometry. Sequences were obtained from sorted CD4+, CD8+, or CD8+CD57+ T cells (not recorded which) from PBMCs. All receptors come from a human donor with aplastic anemia.

Concerning this clonotype: The germline gene is not matched at one end of the junction; a read error may be the cause. This chain connects TRBV5-1 to TRBJ1-2; possibly TRBD1 for D (5 bases). CDR3 size: 13 residues. From germline, CDR1 is SGHRS and CDR2 YFSETQ. The CDR3 DNA follows: TGCGCCAGCAGCTTGGGTCCTACACGGGGGTTCTACTTC. Translation: CASSLGPTRGFYF. The entire variable domain, with the rest obtained from reference TRBV5-1 and TRBJ1-2, is as follows: KAGVTQTPRYLIKTRGQQVTLSCSPISGHRSVSWYQQTPGQGLQFLFEYFSETQRNKGNFPGRFSGRQFSNSRSEMNVSTLELGDSALYLCASSLGPTRGFYFGSGTRLTVV.

The V gene is TRBV10-3, the J gene TRBJ1-5; the match to TRBD1 covers 8 bases. The germline V gene has CDR1 ENHRY and CDR2 SYGVKD. After removal of 8 bases from V and 0 bases from J, the junction contained 12 bases not matched to a gene. This CDR3 has 17 amino acids. The DNA of the CDR3 is TGTGCCATCTCCTCGGACAGGGACGAGTATAGCAATCAGCCCCAGCATTTT. Translation: CAISSDRDEYSNQPQHF.

This clonotype has just one count. The V gene is TRBV20-1, the J gene TRBJ2-7, with D possibly being TRBD1 (6 bases). Trimming shortened V by 3 bases and J by 4 bases, and 7 bases separated the two germline ends. The germline CDR1 and CDR2 sequences are DFQATT and SNEGSKA (reference sequence). The CDR3 sequence is 11 residues long. The CDR3 reads CSASGQYEQYF. For the CDR3, the DNA is TGCAGTGCTAGCGGACAGTACGAGCAGTACTTC.

Worth noting for this clonotype: A clone one base away is much larger, so this may be a read error. The V call is TRBV10-3, the J call TRBJ2-1; 8 bases align to TRBD1. Trimming cost V 2 bases and J 8 bases; bases outside gene matches: 8. This CDR3 comprises 15 residues. Germline V lookup: CDR1 ENHRY, CDR2 SYGVKD. CDR3 sequence reads: CAISEQAGGADEQFF. The CDR3 DNA sequence: TGTGCCATCAGTGAGCAGGCAGGGGGCGCAGATGAGCAGTTCTTC.

This rearrangement joins TRBV2 to TRBJ2-2, with D perhaps assigned TRBD1 or TRBD2 (5 bases each). Germline loops: CDR1 SNHLY, CDR2 FYNNEI. Trimming left V 2 bases short and J 9 bases short, with 13 bases between. CDR3 size: 14 residues. The CDR3, as DNA: TGTGCCAGCAGTGAAAAGGCTCGGGGCTGGGAGCTGTTTTTT. Its protein is CASSEKARGWELFF. The full variable domain, its missing parts supplied by reference TRBV2 and TRBJ2-2, is EPEVTQTPSHQVTQMGQEVILRCVPISNHLYFYWYRQILGQKVEFLVSFYNNEISEKSEIFDDQFSVERPDGSNFTLKIRSTKLEDSAMYFCASSEKARGWELFFGEGSRLTVL.

This clonotype was observed a handful of times. The chain couples TRBV29-1 to TRBJ2-5, with 9 bases that match TRBD1. Trimming at V came to 5 bases and at J to 3 bases, leaving 4 bases not matched to a gene. Germline V gene lookup returns CDR1 SQVTM and CDR2 ANQGSEA. CDR3 size: 13 residues. The CDR3 loop reads CSVTDRGEETQYF. CDR3 nucleotides: TGCAGCGTTACCGACAGGGGGGAAGAGACCCAGTACTTC.

This clonotype turned up a few times. V and J are TRBV20-1 and TRBJ2-1; 7 nucleotides match TRBD2. J was trimmed by 5 bases and V by 0 bases; bases with no gene match: 7. Per the germline V gene, CDR1 is DFQATT and CDR2 is SNEGSKA (reference sequence). The CDR3 is 15 amino acids. The CDR3 region is CSARDPGREHNEQFF. The CDR3, as DNA: TGCAGTGCTAGAGATCCAGGGAGGGAACACAATGAGCAGTTCTTC.

This clonotype was observed a handful of times. This rearrangement joins TRBV7-2 to TRBJ2-1, with D perhaps matching TRBD1 (5 bases). Germline V gene data show CDR1 as SGHTA and CDR2 as FQGNSA. This CDR3 region has 15 residues. The V end was cut by 5 bases, the J end by 5 bases, with 16 bases between. DNA for the CDR3: TGTGCCAGCAGCCCAGTGGGGCCCTGGGACAATGAGCAGTTCTTC. It yields the protein CASSPVGPWDNEQFF.

This clonotype came up many times. This chain links TRBV20-1 with TRBJ2-3; possible D gene TRBD2, 7 bases. The CDR3 totals 17 residues. V was shortened by 3 bases and J by 0 bases, with 19 bases between the two germline ends. The germline gives CDR1 DFQATT, CDR2 SNEGSKA (reference sequence). CDR3 nucleotide sequence: TGCAGTGCTAGCCATCCTAACCGGGGGGCTAGCACAGATACGCAGTATTTT. Its translation: CSASHPNRGASTDTQYF.

V usage is TRBV7-6 and J usage is TRBJ2-7; D possibly corresponds to TRBD2 (6 bases). The ends were cut back, 5 bases at V and 3 bases at J, with 11 bases in the middle. This CDR3 has 13 residues. Germline V CDR1 and CDR2: SGHVS, FNYEAQ. CDR3 sequence (DNA): TGTGCCAGCAGCCTCCGGGAGAACTACGAGCAGTACTTC. Its translation: CASSLRENYEQYF.

This clonotype was recorded a few times. This chain links TRBV19 with TRBJ1-2; 10 bases match TRBD1. CDR1 is LNHDA, CDR2 SQIVND, per germline (reference sequence). V lost 4 bases to trimming and J lost 7 bases; unmatched junction nucleotides: 9. The CDR3 sequence is 15 residues long. The DNA of the CDR3 is TGTGCCAGTAGTAGGGACAGGGGAAGGAGTGGTGGCTACACCTTC. Its protein product is CASSRDRGRSGGYTF.

V gene TRBV2 combines with J gene TRBJ1-5; 7 bases align to TRBD1. Germline V lookup: CDR1 SNHLY, CDR2 FYNNEI. The CDR3 extends over 15 amino acids. The junction had 10 bases not matched to a gene; V was cut back by 6 bases and J by 5 bases. The CDR3 loop is CASRSIQGRHQPQHF. The CDR3 DNA reads as TGTGCCAGCAGGAGTATACAGGGGCGGCATCAGCCCCAGCATTTT.

The rearrangement links TRBV19 to TRBJ1-5; D possibly corresponds to TRBD1 (6 bases). Germline V lookup: CDR1 LNHDA, CDR2 SQIVND (reference sequence). CDR3 length: 13 amino acids. With 6 bases removed from V and 5 bases from J, the gap between germline ends came to 11 bases. CDR3 residues: CASSPQGHQPQHF. CDR3 nucleotides: TGTGCCAGTAGCCCACAGGGCCATCAGCCCCAGCATTTT.

CDR3 DNA: TGTGCCAGCAGTGATAGCAGGGTCTACGAGCAGTACTTC. Residues: CASSDSRVYEQYF. The V and J genes are TRBV2 and TRBJ2-7; D may be TRBD1 (5 bases). Trimming removed 3 bases from V and 3 bases from J, with 9 bases in between. This CDR3 has 13 amino acids. Germline lookup yields CDR1 SNHLY and CDR2 FYNNEI.

The V and J genes are TRBV7-8 and TRBJ1-1, with D perhaps TRBD1 (6 bases). CDR1 and CDR2 from the germline V gene are SGHVS and FQNEAQ. CDR3 size: 15 residues. V lost 4 bases to trimming and J lost 5 bases, with 17 bases between them. The CDR3 region is CASSYILGGATEAFF. The DNA of the CDR3 is TGTGCCAGCAGCTATATACTGGGGGGGGCAACTGAAGCTTTCTTT. Drawing the rest from reference TRBV7-8 and TRBJ1-1, the complete variable domain is GAGVSQSPRYKVAKRGQDVALRCDPISGHVSLFWYQQALGQGPEFLTYFQNEAQLDKSGLPSDRFFAERPEGSVSTLKIQRTQQEDSAVYLCASSYILGGATEAFFGQGTRLTVV.

This sequence joins TRBV10-3 and TRBJ2-7, with D perhaps TRBD1 (6 bases). This CDR3 is 19 amino acids long. Trimming removed 1 base from V and 1 base from J, with 23 bases in between. From germline, CDR1 is ENHRY and CDR2 SYGVKD. CDR3 protein: CAISEFSRGGAGQSYEQYF. CDR3 DNA: TGTGCCATCAGTGAGTTTTCGCGTGGGGGTGCAGGACAGTCCTACGAGCAGTACTTC.

A few counts support this clonotype. The chain links TRBV7-9 to TRBJ2-7, with D unresolved. The germline V gene encodes CDR1 SEHNR and CDR2 FQNEAQ (reference sequence). Between the trimmed V and J ends, which lost 6 bases and 7 bases, there was a span of 19 bases. CDR3 length: 14 amino acids. The CDR3 here is CASSETLEPGEQYF. The CDR3 DNA follows: TGTGCCAGCAGTGAAACATTGGAGCCTGGGGAGCAGTACTTC. The variable domain in full, with the rest retrieved from reference TRBV7-9 and TRBJ2-7, is DTGVSQNPRHKITKRGQNVTFRCDPISEHNRLYWYRQTLGQGPEFLTYFQNEAQLEKSRLLSDRFSAERPKGSFSTLEIQRTEQGDSAMYLCASSETLEPGEQYFGPGTRLTVT.

The chain employs TRBV20-1 and TRBJ2-7, with 8 bases identical to TRBD1. Losses at the gene ends were 6 bases for V and 1 base for J; bases not matched to a gene: 8. Germline-derived CDR1 and CDR2 are DFQATT and SNEGSKA (reference sequence). There are 14 residues in the CDR3. The CDR3 loop reads CSAARQGRSYEQYF. The DNA of the CDR3 is TGCAGTGCGGCCAGACAGGGGAGATCCTACGAGCAGTACTTC.

Points on this clonotype: A much larger clonotype is one base distant, so this may be a read error. This chain connects TRBV7-3 to TRBJ1-3, with D tentatively TRBD1 (6 bases). The CDR3 is made up of 15 amino acids. The V end was cut by 3 bases, the J end by 0 bases, with 9 bases between. Germline-derived CDR1 and CDR2 are SGHTA and FQGTGA. The CDR3 region is CASSLGASSGNTIYF. The DNA of the CDR3 is TGTGCCAGCAGCTTGGGGGCCAGCTCTGGAAACACCATATATTTT.

This clonotype has just a few counts. J is TRBJ2-1 and V is TRBV20-1; D perhaps matches TRBD2 (5 bases). This CDR3 has 12 amino acids. V lost 3 bases, J lost 6 bases, and 9 bases lay in between. Germline CDR1 and CDR2: DFQATT and SNEGSKA (reference sequence). The CDR3, as DNA: TGCAGTGCTAGCGGTCTAGCCAATGAGCAGTTCTTC. This gives the protein CSASGLANEQFF.

CDR3 DNA sequence: TGTGCCAGCAGCTTGTTCATGGCAGGACAAGAGACCCAGTACTTC. This gives the protein CASSLFMAGQETQYF. This chain connects TRBV7-6 to TRBJ2-5; D is unresolved. The CDR3 has 15 amino acids. Per germline, CDR1 SGHVS and CDR2 FNYEAQ. V gave up 3 bases and J gave up 2 bases, with 13 bases separating them.

The genes are TRBV7-8 and TRBJ2-7; the D gene is possibly TRBD2 (5 bases). Looked up from germline, CDR1 is SGHVS and CDR2 is FQNEAQ. Trimming removed 4 bases from V and 4 bases from J, with 11 bases in between. The CDR3 contains 13 residues. The CDR3 region has the DNA TGTGCCAGCAGCTCCCATACGGGGTACGAGCAGTACTTC. This codes for CASSSHTGYEQYF.

The V gene is TRBV20-1, the J gene TRBJ2-5, with D perhaps TRBD1 (5 bases). The CDR3 consists of 14 residues. Trimming stripped 1 base from V and 2 bases from J, with 11 bases between. The V gene's germline CDR1 is DFQATT and CDR2 SNEGSKA (reference sequence). Here the CDR3 reads CSARAMGPQETQYF. CDR3 in DNA: TGCAGTGCTAGAGCCATGGGGCCTCAAGAGACCCAGTACTTC.

The chain has TRBV29-1 and TRBJ1-1; D call uncertain. This CDR3 comprises 14 residues. Between the trimmed V and J ends, which lost 3 bases and 1 base, there was a span of 12 bases. The germline gives CDR1 SQVTM, CDR2 ANQGSEA. The CDR3 spells CSVDDSIWNTEAFF. CDR3 bases: TGCAGCGTTGACGATTCCATATGGAACACTGAAGCTTTCTTT.

In its sample, this clonotype was seen a few times. The rearrangement links TRBV29-1 to TRBJ2-3; D is ambiguous. This CDR3 comprises 13 residues. Trimming cost V 4 bases and J 0 bases, with 8 bases left between them. Germline assignment: CDR1 SQVTM and CDR2 ANQGSEA. For the CDR3, the DNA is TGCAGCGTTGGCGAAGCGAGCACAGATACGCAGTATTTT. Its protein product is CSVGEASTDTQYF.

This clonotype was found a few times. The chain couples TRBV5-6 to TRBJ2-7, with D perhaps TRBD2 (5 bases). Trimming removed 2 bases from V and 0 bases from J, with 6 bases in between. Germline-derived CDR1 and CDR2 are SGHDT and YYEEEE. The CDR3 contains 13 residues. CDR3 nucleotide sequence: TGTGCCAGCAGCTTCGGGGTCTCCTACGAGCAGTACTTC. Amino acids: CASSFGVSYEQYF.

This clonotype was observed a handful of times. The chain carries TRBV20-1 and TRBJ2-7, with 8 bases identical to TRBD1. Germline loops: CDR1 DFQATT, CDR2 SNEGSKA (reference sequence). The CDR3 loop spans 13 amino acids. V lost 6 bases and J lost 1; bases outside the gene matches: 5. CDR3 sequence (DNA): TGCAGTGCCAGGACAGGGAGGTCCTACGAGCAGTACTTC. This sequence encodes CSARTGRSYEQYF.

CDR3 coding DNA: TGTGCCAGCAGTTTCCAGGGGGTTGGAAACACCATATATTTT. This encodes CASSFQGVGNTIYF. The rearrangement uses TRBV12-3 or TRBV12-4 and TRBJ1-3; TRBD1 aligns across 7 bases. J was trimmed by 3 bases and V by 3 bases; bases with no gene match: 2. The CDR3 loop spans 14 amino acids.

This clonotype has just a few counts. This chain connects TRBV29-1 to TRBJ1-1; 9 bases fit TRBD1. CDR3 length: 14 amino acids. V trimming: 4 bases; J trimming: 5 bases; junction bases outside the gene matches: 8. Germline CDR1 SQVTM, CDR2 ANQGSEA. CDR3 sequence (DNA): TGCAGCGTTGGTCAGACAGGGGGTGTAACTGAAGCTTTCTTT. Translated: CSVGQTGGVTEAFF.